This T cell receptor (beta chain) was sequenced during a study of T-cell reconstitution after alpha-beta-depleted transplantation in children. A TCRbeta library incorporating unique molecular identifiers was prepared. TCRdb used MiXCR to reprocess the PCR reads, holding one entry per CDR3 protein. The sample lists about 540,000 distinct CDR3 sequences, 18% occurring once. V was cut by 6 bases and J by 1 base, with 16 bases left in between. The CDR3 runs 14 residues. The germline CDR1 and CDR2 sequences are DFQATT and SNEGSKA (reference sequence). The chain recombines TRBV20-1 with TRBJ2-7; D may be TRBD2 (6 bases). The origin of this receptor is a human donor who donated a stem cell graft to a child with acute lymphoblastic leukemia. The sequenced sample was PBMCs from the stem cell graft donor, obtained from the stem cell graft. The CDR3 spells CSAEAASASYEQYF. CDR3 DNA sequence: TGCAGTGCCGAAGCCGCTAGCGCATCCTACGAGCAGTACTTC.